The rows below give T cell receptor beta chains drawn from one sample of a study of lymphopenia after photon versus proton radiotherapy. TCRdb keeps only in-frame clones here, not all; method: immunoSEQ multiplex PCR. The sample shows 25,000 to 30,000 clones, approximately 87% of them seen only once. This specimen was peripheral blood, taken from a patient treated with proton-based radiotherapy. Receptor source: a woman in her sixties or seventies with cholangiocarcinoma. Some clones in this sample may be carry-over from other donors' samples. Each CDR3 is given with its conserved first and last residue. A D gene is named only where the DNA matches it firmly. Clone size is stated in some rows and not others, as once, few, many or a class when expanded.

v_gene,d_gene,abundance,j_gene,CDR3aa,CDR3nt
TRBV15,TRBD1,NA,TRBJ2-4,CATSPGTGGKNIQYF,TGTGCCACCAGCCCCGGGACAGGGGGCAAAAACATTCAGTACTTC
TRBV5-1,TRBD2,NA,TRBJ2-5,CASSSGTSRQETQYF,TGCGCCAGCAGCTCCGGGACTAGTAGGCAAGAGACCCAGTACTTC
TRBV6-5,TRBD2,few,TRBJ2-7,CASTPGGVYEQYF,TGTGCCAGCACCCCCGGGGGGGTCTACGAGCAGTACTTC
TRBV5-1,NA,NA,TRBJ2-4,CASSLAAGRRDIQYF,TGCGCCAGCAGCTTGGCGGCAGGGCGTAGGGACATTCAGTACTTC
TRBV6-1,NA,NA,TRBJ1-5,CASSGGGPQHF,TGTGCCAGCAGTGGGGGGGGGCCCCAGCATTTT
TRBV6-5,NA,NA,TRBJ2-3,CASSSPPADTQYF,TGTGCCAGCAGCTCCCCACCGGCAGATACGCAGTATTTT
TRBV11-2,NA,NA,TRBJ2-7,CASSLEGRGSYEQYF,TGTGCCAGCAGCTTAGAGGGCAGGGGCTCCTACGAGCAGTACTTC
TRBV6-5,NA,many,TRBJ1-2,CASSYRVDNYGYTF,TGTGCCAGCAGTTACAGGGTAGACAACTATGGCTACACCTTC
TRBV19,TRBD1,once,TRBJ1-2,CASSEPGQGLYGYTF,TGTGCCAGTAGTGAACCGGGACAGGGGTTGTATGGCTACACCTTC
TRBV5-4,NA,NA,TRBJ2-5,CASSFLETQYF,TGTGCCAGCAGCTTTCTCGAGACCCAGTACTTC
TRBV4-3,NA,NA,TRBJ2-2,CASSTKVAGLGTGELFF,TGCGCCAGCAGCACCAAGGTGGCAGGGCTAGGCACCGGGGAGCTGTTTTTT
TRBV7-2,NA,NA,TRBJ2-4,CASSLEAENIQYF,TGTGCCAGCAGCTTAGAGGCCGAAAACATTCAGTACTTC
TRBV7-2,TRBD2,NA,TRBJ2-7,CASSPSGGYEQYF,TGTGCCAGCAGCCCTTCGGGGGGGTACGAGCAGTACTTC
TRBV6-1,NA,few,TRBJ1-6,CASSETRDSPLHF,TGTGCCAGCAGTGAAACCAGGGATTCACCCCTCCACTTT
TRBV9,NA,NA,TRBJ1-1,CASSVESGAHTEAFF,TGTGCCAGCAGCGTAGAGTCAGGGGCCCACACTGAAGCTTTCTTT
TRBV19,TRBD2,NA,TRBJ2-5,CASSTRLAHQETQYF,TGTGCCAGTAGTACCCGACTAGCTCACCAAGAGACCCAGTACTTC
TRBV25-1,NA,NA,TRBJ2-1,CASSELGQTYNEQFF,TGTGCCAGCAGTGAACTAGGGCAGACCTACAATGAGCAGTTCTTC
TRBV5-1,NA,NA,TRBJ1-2,CASSVMGFDYGYTF,TGCGCCAGCAGCGTGATGGGCTTCGACTATGGCTACACCTTC
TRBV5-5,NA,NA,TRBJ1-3,CASSLAGSSGNTIYF,TGTGCCAGCAGCTTGGCGGGGAGCTCTGGAAACACCATATATTTT
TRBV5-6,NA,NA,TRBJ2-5,CASSLPGTQTQYF,TGTGCCAGCAGTCTGCCGGGCACGCAGACCCAGTACTTC
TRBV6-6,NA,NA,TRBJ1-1,CASNSDSMNTEAFF,TGTGCCAGCAACTCAGACAGTATGAACACTGAAGCTTTCTTT
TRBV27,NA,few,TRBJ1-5,CASSFAGVGQPQHF,TGTGCCAGCAGTTTTGCAGGGGTGGGTCAGCCCCAGCATTTT
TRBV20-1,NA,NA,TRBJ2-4,CSASSLDIQYF,TGCAGTGCTAGTAGTCTGGACATTCAGTACTTC
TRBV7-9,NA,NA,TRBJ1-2,CASSLRQAYGYTF,TGTGCCAGCAGCTTGAGACAGGCCTATGGCTACACCTTC
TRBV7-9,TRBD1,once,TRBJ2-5,CASSSIQGVETQYF,TGTGCCAGCAGCTCCATACAGGGGGTTGAGACCCAGTACTTC
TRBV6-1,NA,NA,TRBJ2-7,CASSEVGITYEQYF,TGTGCCAGCAGTGAAGTCGGGATTACCTACGAGCAGTACTTC
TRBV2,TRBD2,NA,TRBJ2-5,CASSGQRGLETQYF,TGTGCCAGCAGTGGGCAGCGGGGCTTGGAGACCCAGTACTTC
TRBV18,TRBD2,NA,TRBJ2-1,CASSLLAGGPDEQFF,TGTGCCAGCTCATTACTAGCGGGAGGGCCTGATGAGCAGTTCTTC
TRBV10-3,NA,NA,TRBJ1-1,CAISGQRDLEAFF,TGTGCCATCAGTGGGCAGAGGGACTTGGAAGCTTTCTTT
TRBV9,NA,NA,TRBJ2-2,CASSPVRSGELFF,TGTGCCAGCAGCCCCGTGAGGTCCGGGGAGCTGTTTTTT
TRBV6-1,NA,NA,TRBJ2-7,CASTSEYEQYF,TGTGCCAGCACCTCTGAGTACGAGCAGTACTTC
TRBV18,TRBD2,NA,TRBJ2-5,CASSIGTSIQETQYF,TGTGCCAGCTCAATAGGGACTAGCATCCAAGAGACCCAGTACTTC
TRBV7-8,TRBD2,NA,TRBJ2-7,CASSLFSGGSSYEQYF,TGTGCCAGCAGCTTATTTAGCGGGGGGAGCTCCTACGAGCAGTACTTC
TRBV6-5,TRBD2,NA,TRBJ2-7,CASSPRLANVYEQYF,TGTGCCAGCAGTCCTAGACTAGCGAACGTTTATGAGCAGTACTTC
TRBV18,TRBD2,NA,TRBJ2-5,CASSPPSGAYQETQYF,TGTGCCAGCTCACCACCCAGCGGGGCCTACCAAGAGACCCAGTACTTC
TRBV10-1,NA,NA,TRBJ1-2,CASSDRGHYGYTF,TGCGCCAGCAGTGACCGGGGACACTATGGCTACACCTTC
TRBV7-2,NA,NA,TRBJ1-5,CASSTQGDQPQHF,TGTGCCAGCAGCACACAGGGTGATCAGCCCCAGCATTTT
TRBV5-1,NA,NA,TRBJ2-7,CASSITGRPGEQYF,TGCGCCAGCAGCATCACGGGACGGCCGGGGGAGCAGTACTTC
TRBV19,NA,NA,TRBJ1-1,CASSVSGLYTEAFF,TGTGCCAGTAGTGTTTCGGGGCTTTACACTGAAGCTTTCTTT
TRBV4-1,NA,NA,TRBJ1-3,CASSQDPGSGNTIYF,TGCGCCAGCAGCCAAGATCCAGGCTCTGGAAACACCATATATTTT
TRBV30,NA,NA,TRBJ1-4,CAWKGPYEKLFF,TGTGCCTGGAAAGGTCCTTATGAAAAACTGTTTTTT
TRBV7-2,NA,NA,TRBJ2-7,CASSVTGKDFYEQYF,TGTGCCAGCAGCGTTACAGGGAAGGATTTCTACGAGCAGTACTTC
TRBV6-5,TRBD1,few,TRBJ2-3,CASSYRQGIMDTQYF,TGTGCCAGCAGTTATCGACAGGGTATCATGGATACGCAGTATTTT
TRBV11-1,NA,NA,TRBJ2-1,CASSPSLGSSSEQFF,TGTGCCAGCAGCCCCTCCCTAGGGTCAAGTAGTGAGCAGTTCTTC
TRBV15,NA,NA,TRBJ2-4,CATPPYIQYF,TGTGCCACCCCCCCCTACATTCAGTACTTC
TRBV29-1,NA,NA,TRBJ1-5,CSALQGYGNQPQHF,TGCAGCGCCCTACAGGGTTACGGCAATCAGCCCCAGCATTTT
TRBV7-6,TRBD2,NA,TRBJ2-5,CASSSGTSERETQYF,TGTGCCAGCAGCTCCGGGACTAGCGAACGAGAGACCCAGTACTTC
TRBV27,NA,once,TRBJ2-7,CASSLLGPYEQYF,TGTGCCAGCAGTTTATTAGGACCCTACGAGCAGTACTTC
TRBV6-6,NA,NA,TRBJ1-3,CASSYPQGNTIYF,TGTGCCAGCAGTTACCCACAGGGAAACACCATATATTTT